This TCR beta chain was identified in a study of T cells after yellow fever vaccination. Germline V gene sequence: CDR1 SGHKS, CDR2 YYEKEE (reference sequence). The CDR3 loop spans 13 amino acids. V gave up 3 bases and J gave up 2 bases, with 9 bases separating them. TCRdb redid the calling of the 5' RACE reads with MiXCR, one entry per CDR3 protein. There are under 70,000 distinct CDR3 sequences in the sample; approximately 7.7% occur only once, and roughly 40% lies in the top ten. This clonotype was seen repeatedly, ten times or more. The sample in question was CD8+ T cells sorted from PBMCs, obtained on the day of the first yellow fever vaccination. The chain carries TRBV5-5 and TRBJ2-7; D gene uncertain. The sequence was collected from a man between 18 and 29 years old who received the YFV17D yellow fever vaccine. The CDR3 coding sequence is TGTGCCAGCAGCTCTCCGACAACCTACGAGCAGTACGTC. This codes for CASSSPTTYEQYV.